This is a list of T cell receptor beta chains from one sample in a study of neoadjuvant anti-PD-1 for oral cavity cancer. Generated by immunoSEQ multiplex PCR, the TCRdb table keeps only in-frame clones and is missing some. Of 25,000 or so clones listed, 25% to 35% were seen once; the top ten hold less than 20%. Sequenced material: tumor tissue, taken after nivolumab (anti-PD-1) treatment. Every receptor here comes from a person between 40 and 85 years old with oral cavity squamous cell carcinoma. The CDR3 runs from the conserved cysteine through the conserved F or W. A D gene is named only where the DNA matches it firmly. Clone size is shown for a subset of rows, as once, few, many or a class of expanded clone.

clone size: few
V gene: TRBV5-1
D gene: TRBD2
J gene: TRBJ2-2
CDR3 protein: CASSARLATGELFF
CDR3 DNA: TGCGCCAGCAGCGCGAGACTAGCTACCGGGGAGCTGTTTTTT

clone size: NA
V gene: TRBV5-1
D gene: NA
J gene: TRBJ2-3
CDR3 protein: CASSSGVQDTQYF
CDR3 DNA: TGCGCCAGCAGCTCGGGAGTTCAGGATACGCAGTATTTT

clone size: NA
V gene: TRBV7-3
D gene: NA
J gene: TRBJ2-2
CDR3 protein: CASSTTGELFF
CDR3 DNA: TGTGCCAGCAGCACCACCGGGGAGCTGTTTTTT

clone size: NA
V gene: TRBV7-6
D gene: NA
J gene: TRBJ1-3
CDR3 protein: CASSQGQGGAGNTIYF
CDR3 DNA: TGTGCCAGCAGCCAAGGGCAGGGCGGCGCTGGAAACACCATATATTTT

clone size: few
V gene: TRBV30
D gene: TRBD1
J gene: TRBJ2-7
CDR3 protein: CAWRDRGRYEQYF
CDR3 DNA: TGTGCCTGGCGGGACAGGGGAAGGTACGAGCAGTACTTC

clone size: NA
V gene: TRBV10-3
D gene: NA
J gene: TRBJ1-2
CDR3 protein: CAISEGTANYGYTF
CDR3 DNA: TGTGCCATCAGTGAAGGGACTGCTAACTATGGCTACACCTTC

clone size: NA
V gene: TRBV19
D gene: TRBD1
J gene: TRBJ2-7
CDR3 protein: CASRPDRVETGEQYF
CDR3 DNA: TGTGCCAGTAGACCGGACAGGGTTGAAACGGGAGAGCAGTACTTC

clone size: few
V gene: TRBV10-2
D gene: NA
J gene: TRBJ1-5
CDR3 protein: CASSERRGNQPQHF
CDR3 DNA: TGCGCCAGCAGTGAGAGGAGGGGGAATCAGCCCCAGCATTTT

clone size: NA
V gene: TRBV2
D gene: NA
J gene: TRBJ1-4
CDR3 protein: CASNPPKSTTNEKLFF
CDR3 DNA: TGTGCCAGCAACCCGCCTAAGAGCACAACTAATGAAAAACTGTTTTTT

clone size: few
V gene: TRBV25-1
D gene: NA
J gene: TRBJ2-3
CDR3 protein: CASSDGSRNTQYF
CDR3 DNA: TGTGCCAGCAGTGATGGCAGTAGGAATACGCAGTATTTT

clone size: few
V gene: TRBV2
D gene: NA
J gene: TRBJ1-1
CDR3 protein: CASSASRSNTEAFF
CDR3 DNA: TGTGCCAGCAGTGCGAGTCGGAGCAACACTGAAGCTTTCTTT

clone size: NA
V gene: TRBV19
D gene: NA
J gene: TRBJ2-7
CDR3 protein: CASSTQGSGDTTYEQYF
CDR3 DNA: TGTGCCAGTAGTACACAGGGATCAGGGGACACGACCTACGAGCAGTACTTC

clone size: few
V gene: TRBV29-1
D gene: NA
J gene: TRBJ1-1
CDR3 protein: CSSEGKDEAFF
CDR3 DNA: TGCAGCTCCGAGGGTAAGGATGAAGCTTTCTTT

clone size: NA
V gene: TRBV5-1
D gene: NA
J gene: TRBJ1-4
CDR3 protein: CASSPDLFQNEKLFF
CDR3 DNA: TGCGCCAGCAGCCCGGACCTATTCCAGAATGAAAAACTGTTTTTT

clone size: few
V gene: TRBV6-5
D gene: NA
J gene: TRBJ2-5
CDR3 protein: CASRIQGGETQYF
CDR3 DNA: TGTGCCAGCAGAATCCAGGGTGGAGAGACCCAGTACTTC

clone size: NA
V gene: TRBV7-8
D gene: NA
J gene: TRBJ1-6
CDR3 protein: CASSMGGGTNSPLHF
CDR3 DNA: TGTGCCAGCAGCATGGGTGGGGGAACTAATTCACCCCTCCACTTT

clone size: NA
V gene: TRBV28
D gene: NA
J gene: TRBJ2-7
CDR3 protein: CASCGWDKGEQYF
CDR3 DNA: TGTGCCAGCTGCGGGTGGGATAAAGGCGAGCAGTACTTC

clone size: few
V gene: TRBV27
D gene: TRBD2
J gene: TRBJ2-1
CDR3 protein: CASSLSASGSYNEQFF
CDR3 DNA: TGTGCCAGCAGTTTATCGGCTAGCGGCTCCTACAATGAGCAGTTCTTC

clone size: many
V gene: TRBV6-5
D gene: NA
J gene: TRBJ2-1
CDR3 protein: CASSYTRVYNEQFF
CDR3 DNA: TGTGCCAGCAGTTACACCAGGGTCTACAATGAGCAGTTCTTC

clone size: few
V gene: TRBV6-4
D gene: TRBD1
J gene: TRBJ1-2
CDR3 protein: CASSATGQGLVTF
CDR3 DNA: TGTGCCAGCAGTGCCACCGGACAGGGGTTAGTCACCTTC

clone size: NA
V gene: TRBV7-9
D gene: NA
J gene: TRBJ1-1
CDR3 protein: CASTPTVNTEAFF
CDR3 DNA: TGTGCCAGCACCCCGACGGTAAACACTGAAGCTTTCTTT

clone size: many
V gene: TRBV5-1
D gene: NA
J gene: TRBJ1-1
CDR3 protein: CASSNLNTEAFF
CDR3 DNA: TGCGCCAGCAGCAACTTAAACACTGAAGCTTTCTTT

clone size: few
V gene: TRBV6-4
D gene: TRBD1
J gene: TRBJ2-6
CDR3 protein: CASSPGQGGANVLTF
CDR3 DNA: TGTGCCAGCAGCCCCGGACAGGGTGGGGCCAACGTCCTGACTTTC

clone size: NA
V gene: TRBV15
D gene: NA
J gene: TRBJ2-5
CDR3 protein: CATSRDRSETQYF
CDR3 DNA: TGTGCCACCAGCAGAGATAGGTCGGAGACCCAGTACTTC

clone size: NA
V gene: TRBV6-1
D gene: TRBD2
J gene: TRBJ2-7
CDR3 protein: CASSDPLAGISYEQYF
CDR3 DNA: TGTGCCAGCAGTGACCCACTAGCGGGGATATCCTACGAGCAGTACTTC

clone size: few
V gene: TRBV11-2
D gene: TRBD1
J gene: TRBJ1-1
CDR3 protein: CASSLYRGTEAFF
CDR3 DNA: TGTGCCAGCAGCTTATACAGGGGCACTGAAGCTTTCTTT

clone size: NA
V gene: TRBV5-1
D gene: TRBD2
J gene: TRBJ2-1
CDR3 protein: CASSLGLAEYNEQFF
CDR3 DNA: TGCGCCAGCAGCTTGGGCCTAGCGGAATACAATGAGCAGTTCTTC

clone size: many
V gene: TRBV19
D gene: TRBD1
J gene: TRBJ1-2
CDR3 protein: CASGDRGRYYGYTF
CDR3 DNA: TGTGCCAGTGGTGACAGGGGGCGTTACTATGGCTACACCTTC

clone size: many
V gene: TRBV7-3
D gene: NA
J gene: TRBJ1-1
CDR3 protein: CASSLSMNTEAFF
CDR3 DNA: TGTGCCAGCAGCTTAAGTATGAACACTGAAGCTTTCTTT

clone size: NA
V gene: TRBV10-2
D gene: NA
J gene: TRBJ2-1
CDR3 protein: CASSEYRDQFF
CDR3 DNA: TGCGCCAGCAGTGAATACAGGGACCAGTTCTTC

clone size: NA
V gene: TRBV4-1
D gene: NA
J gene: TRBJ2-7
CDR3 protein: CASSQVEGTDYEQYF
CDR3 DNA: TGCGCCAGCAGCCAAGTGGAGGGGACAGACTACGAGCAGTACTTC

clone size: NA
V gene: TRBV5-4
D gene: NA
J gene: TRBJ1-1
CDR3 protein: CASSRYRDPSLNTEAFF
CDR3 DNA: TGTGCCAGCAGCCGATACAGGGACCCCTCATTGAACACTGAAGCTTTCTTT

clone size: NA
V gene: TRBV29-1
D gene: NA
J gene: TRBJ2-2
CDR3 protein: CSVVGGSLNTGELFF
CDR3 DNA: TGCAGCGTTGTGGGGGGCAGCCTGAACACCGGGGAGCTGTTTTTT

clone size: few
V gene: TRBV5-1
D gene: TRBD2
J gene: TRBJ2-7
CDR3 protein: CASSLDGTSDYEQYF
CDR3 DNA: TGCGCCAGCAGCTTGGACGGGACTAGCGACTACGAGCAGTACTTC

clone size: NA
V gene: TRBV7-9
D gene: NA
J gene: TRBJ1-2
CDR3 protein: CARPGVYYGYTF
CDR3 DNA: TGTGCCCGGCCGGGGGTTTATTATGGCTACACCTTC

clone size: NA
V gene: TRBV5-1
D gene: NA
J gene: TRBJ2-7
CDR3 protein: CASSPDSHYYEQYF
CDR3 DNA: TGCGCCAGCAGCCCGGACAGTCACTACTACGAGCAGTACTTC

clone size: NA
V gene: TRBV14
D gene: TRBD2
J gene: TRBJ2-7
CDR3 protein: CASSPLARGYEQYF
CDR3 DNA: TGTGCCAGCAGCCCACTAGCGCGAGGCTACGAGCAGTACTTC

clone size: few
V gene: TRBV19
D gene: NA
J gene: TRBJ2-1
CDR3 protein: CASKEDSYNEQFF
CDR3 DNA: TGTGCCAGTAAAGAGGACTCCTACAATGAGCAGTTCTTC

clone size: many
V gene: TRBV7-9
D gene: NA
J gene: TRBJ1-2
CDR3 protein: CASSEGILGYTF
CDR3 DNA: TGTGCCAGCAGCGAAGGCATTTTAGGCTACACCTTC

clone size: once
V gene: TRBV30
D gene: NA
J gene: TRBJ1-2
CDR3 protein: CAWGLLGRPYGYTF
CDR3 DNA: TGTGCCTGGGGTTTACTCGGACGCCCCTATGGCTACACCTTC

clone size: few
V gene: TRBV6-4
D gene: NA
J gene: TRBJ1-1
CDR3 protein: CASSKELSTEAFF
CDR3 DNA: TGTGCCAGCAGCAAGGAGTTAAGCACTGAAGCTTTCTTT

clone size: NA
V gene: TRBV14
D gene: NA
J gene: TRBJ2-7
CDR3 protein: CASSQVEGLREQYF
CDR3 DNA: TGTGCCAGCAGCCAAGTTGAGGGTTTGAGGGAGCAGTACTTC